These 20 T cell receptor beta chains were all obtained from the same sample, sequenced in a study of shared clonotypes between healthy human individuals. Only in-frame clones appear in the TCRdb table, and some are missing; sequencing was by immunoSEQ multiplex PCR. This table has some 2,000,000 clones, under 97% appearing once. The specimen sequenced was naive CD4+ T cells sorted from blood. The subset: CD45RA+ positively selected. These TCRs come from a man aged 18 to 29 in good health.

The chain couples TRBV25-1 to TRBJ1-2; D ambiguous. Per germline, CDR1 MGHDK and CDR2 SYGVNS. Trimming took 3 bases from V and 4 from J, leaving 12 bases between them. This CDR3 has 14 residues. DNA for the CDR3: TGTGCCAGCAGTGATGCTGCAGAGCCCTATGGCTACACCTTC. This translates into CASSDAAEPYGYTF.

The chain has TRBV6-1 and TRBJ1-5, with D unclear. The CDR3 contains 12 residues. Germline V gene lookup returns CDR1 MNHNS and CDR2 SASEGT. V dropped 0 bases and J dropped 11 bases, with 8 bases sitting between them. CDR3 DNA sequence: TGTGCCAGCAGTGAAGCGGACTTGTCCCAGCATTTT. Protein product: CASSEADLSQHF.

The sample holds one count of this clone. This sequence joins TRBV10-2 and TRBJ2-7; weak D call: TRBD2 (5 bases). Trimming removed 6 bases at V and 1 base at J, with 16 bases between. The germline V gene encodes CDR1 WSHSY and CDR2 SAAADI. The CDR3 totals 15 residues. In nucleotides, the CDR3 is TGCGCCAGCAGCCCGAGCGGACCCCTTTCCTACGAGCAGTACTTC. Translation gives CASSPSGPLSYEQYF.

In this sample, this clone turned up once. The gene calls are TRBV7-9 and TRBJ2-7; D is possibly TRBD1 (5 bases). Per the germline V gene, CDR1 is SEHNR and CDR2 is FQNEAQ (reference sequence). The CDR3 extends over 14 amino acids. Trimming removed 5 bases from V and 4 bases from J, with 15 bases in between. The CDR3 DNA is TGTGCCAGCAGCCCCAGGGCCCCCCTGTACGAGCAGTACTTC. This gives the protein CASSPRAPLYEQYF. Filled out from reference TRBV7-9 and TRBJ2-7, the complete variable domain reads DTGVSQNPRHKITKRGQNVTFRCDPISEHNRLYWYRQTLGQGPEFLTYFQNEAQLEKSRLLSDRFSAERPKGSFSTLEIQRTEQGDSAMYLCASSPRAPLYEQYFGPGTRLTVT.

In regard to this clone: The sample has other DNA sequences that encode this CDR3 too. The chain links TRBV5-1 to TRBJ2-7; D remains ambiguous. CDR1 and CDR2 from the germline V gene are SGHRS and YFSETQ. The V gene lost 2 bases and the J gene lost 3 bases, with 3 bases spanning the gap. The CDR3 covers 11 residues. DNA for the CDR3: TGCGCCAGCAGCTTCAACTACGAGCAGTACTTC. Translating gives CASSFNYEQYF.

The rearrangement links TRBV18 to TRBJ2-3; D is unresolved. V was shortened by 2 bases and J by 4 bases, with 10 bases between the two germline ends. The germline V gene has CDR1 KGHSH and CDR2 LQKENI. This CDR3 region has 14 residues. The CDR3 loop is CASSPNLLSDTQYF. The DNA for the CDR3 is TGTGCCAGCTCACCAAATCTCCTATCAGATACGCAGTATTTT.

The CDR3 here is CASSQTPGLDSYEQYF. CDR3 bases: TGCGCCAGCAGCCAGACCCCGGGACTAGACTCCTACGAGCAGTACTTC. The chain uses TRBV4-1 and TRBJ2-7, with 8 positions matching TRBD2. The V gene end was trimmed by 3 bases and the J gene end by 0 bases; junction bases not matched to a gene: 7. The CDR3 is made up of 16 amino acids. In germline, CDR1 is MGHRA, CDR2 YSYEKL.

On this clone itself: Other DNA sequences of this sample code for an identical CDR3. The gene calls are TRBV2 and TRBJ2-2, with D unclear. The CDR3 is made up of 13 amino acids. Per the germline V gene, CDR1 is SNHLY and CDR2 is FYNNEI. The V and J ends lost 2 bases and 3 bases respectively, with 4 bases between them. The CDR3 DNA reads TGTGCCAGCAGTGAATCCCACACCGGGGAGCTGTTTTTT. Protein: CASSESHTGELFF.

This chain links TRBV4-1 with TRBJ2-2, with 9 positions matching TRBD2. The CDR3 is 16 amino acids. The germline V gene encodes CDR1 MGHRA and CDR2 YSYEKL. The ends lost 2 bases at V and 5 bases at J; junction bases unmatched: 6. CDR3 coding DNA: TGCGCCAGCAGCCAAATCAGCGGGAGGTTTACCGGGGAGCTGTTTTTT. It yields the protein CASSQISGRFTGELFF.

The chain employs TRBV18 and TRBJ2-3; 10 bases match TRBD1. After removal of 3 bases from V and 5 bases from J, the junction contained 8 bases not matched to a gene. CDR1 is KGHSH, CDR2 LQKENI, per germline. The CDR3 runs 16 residues. The CDR3 protein is CASSPAGTGEGDTQYF. DNA of the CDR3: TGTGCCAGCTCACCGGCCGGGACAGGGGAAGGAGATACGCAGTATTTT.

The chain has TRBV5-1 and TRBJ2-1; 11 nucleotides agree with TRBD2. The germline CDR1 and CDR2 sequences are SGHRS and YFSETQ. The junction had 6 bases not matched to a gene; V was cut back by 4 bases and J by 6 bases. The CDR3 totals 15 residues. CDR3 nucleotide sequence: TGCGCCAGCAGCACAACTAGCGGGGGAATCAATGAGCAGTTCTTC. Its protein product is CASSTTSGGINEQFF.

The rearrangement joins TRBV19 to TRBJ1-4; no clear D gene. The V gene lost 5 bases and the J gene lost 0 bases, with 4 bases spanning the gap. The CDR3 is 13 residues long. Per germline, CDR1 LNHDA and CDR2 SQIVND (reference sequence). CDR3 residues: CASSWATNEKLFF. The CDR3, as DNA: TGTGCCAGTAGTTGGGCAACTAATGAAAAACTGTTTTTT.

CDR3 region: CASSVDPGTGGPTDTQYF. The CDR3 bases are TGTGCCAGCAGCGTAGACCCTGGAACGGGAGGGCCCACAGATACGCAGTATTTT. V is TRBV9 and J is TRBJ2-3; 8 bases map to TRBD2. Trimming took 0 bases from V and 2 from J; bases not matched to a gene: 11. The germline V gene encodes CDR1 SGDLS and CDR2 YYNGEE. This CDR3 is 18 amino acids long.

This rearrangement joins TRBV30 to TRBJ1-5, with 7 bases lining up with TRBD1. V lost 3 bases to trimming and J lost 7 bases; unmatched junction nucleotides: 6. The CDR3 spans 13 residues. Germline-derived CDR1 and CDR2 are GTSNPN and SVGIG (reference sequence). For the CDR3, the DNA is TGTGCCTGGAGGGAGACAGGGAGCCAGCCCCAGCATTTT. Its protein is CAWRETGSQPQHF.

The chain employs TRBV6-5 and TRBJ2-5; D gene uncertain. The CDR3 consists of 12 residues. The ends were cut back, 2 bases at V and 6 bases at J, with 7 bases in the middle. Germline V CDR1 and CDR2: MNHEY, SVGAGI. CDR3 region: CASSYNEQTQYF. The CDR3 DNA reads TGTGCCAGCAGTTACAACGAGCAGACCCAGTACTTC.

The genes are TRBV5-1 and TRBJ1-1; no firm D call. The CDR3 contains 15 residues. Germline V gene sequence: CDR1 SGHRS, CDR2 YFSETQ. Trimming cost V 4 bases and J 6 bases, with 19 bases left between them. As DNA, the CDR3 is TGCGCCAGCAGCCCGGATGGCGGGGTTGAAGCTGAAGCTTTCTTT. Its translation: CASSPDGGVEAEAFF.

The chain carries TRBV5-4 and TRBJ1-4; 7 nucleotides line up with TRBD1. The CDR3 loop spans 16 amino acids. Germline V gene data show CDR1 as SGHNT and CDR2 as YYREEE (reference sequence). The ends lost 3 bases at V and 0 bases at J; junction bases unmatched: 5. Here the CDR3 reads CASSYYRGATNEKLFF. CDR3 DNA sequence: TGTGCCAGCAGCTACTACAGGGGCGCAACTAATGAAAAACTGTTTTTT.

This chain links TRBV28 with TRBJ2-3; 7 bases map to TRBD1. The CDR3 sequence is 14 residues long. Germline V lookup: CDR1 MDHEN, CDR2 SYDVKM. V trimming: 6 bases; J trimming: 6 bases; junction bases outside the gene matches: 9. Written as DNA, the CDR3 is TGTGCCAGCAGACCGACAGGGTCCCCGGATACGCAGTATTTT. It translates to CASRPTGSPDTQYF.

The chain carries TRBV10-3 and TRBJ2-3; no clear D. V was shortened by 6 bases and J by 0 bases, with 7 bases between the two germline ends. The CDR3 covers 13 residues. Germline V gene sequence: CDR1 ENHRY, CDR2 SYGVKD. CDR3 sequence (DNA): TGTGCCATCAGGGCTCTCAGCACAGATACGCAGTATTTT. It yields the protein CAIRALSTDTQYF.

The rearrangement uses TRBV6-6 and TRBJ2-7; D gene uncertain. V lost 2 bases and J lost 3, with 5 bases in between. CDR1 is MNHNY and CDR2 is SVGAGI in the germline V gene (reference sequence). The CDR3 covers 12 residues. CDR3 coding DNA: TGTGCCAGCAGTTACATGATCTACGAGCAGTACTTC. Protein: CASSYMIYEQYF.